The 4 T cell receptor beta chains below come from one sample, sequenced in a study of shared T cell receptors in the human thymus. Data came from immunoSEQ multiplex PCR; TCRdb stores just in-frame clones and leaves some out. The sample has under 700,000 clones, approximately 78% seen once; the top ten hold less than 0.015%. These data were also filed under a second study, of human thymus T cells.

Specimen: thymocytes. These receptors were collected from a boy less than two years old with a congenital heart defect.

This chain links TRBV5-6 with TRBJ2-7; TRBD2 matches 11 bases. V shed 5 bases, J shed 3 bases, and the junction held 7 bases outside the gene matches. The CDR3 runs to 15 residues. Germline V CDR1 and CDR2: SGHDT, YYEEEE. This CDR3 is CASRSGTSGFYEQYF. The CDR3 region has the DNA TGTGCCAGCAGATCCGGGACTAGCGGATTCTACGAGCAGTACTTC.

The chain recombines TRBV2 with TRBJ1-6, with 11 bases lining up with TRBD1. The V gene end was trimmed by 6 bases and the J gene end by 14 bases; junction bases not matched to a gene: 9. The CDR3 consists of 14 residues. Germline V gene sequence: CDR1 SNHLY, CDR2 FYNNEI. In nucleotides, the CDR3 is TGTGCCAGCAGATCCGGGACAGGGGGAAAGTCCCTCCACTTT. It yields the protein CASRSGTGGKSLHF. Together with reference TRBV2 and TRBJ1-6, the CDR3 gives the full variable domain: EPEVTQTPSHQVTQMGQEVILRCVPISNHLYFYWYRQILGQKVEFLVSFYNNEISEKSEIFDDQFSVERPDGSNFTLKIRSTKLEDSAMYFCASRSGTGGKSLHFGNGTRLTVT.

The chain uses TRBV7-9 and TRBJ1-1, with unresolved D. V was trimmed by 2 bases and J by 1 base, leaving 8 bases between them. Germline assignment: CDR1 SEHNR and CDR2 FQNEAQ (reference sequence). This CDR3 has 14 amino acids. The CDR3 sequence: CASSLNRGNTEAFF. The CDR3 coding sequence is TGTGCCAGCAGCTTAAACCGGGGGAACACTGAAGCTTTCTTT.

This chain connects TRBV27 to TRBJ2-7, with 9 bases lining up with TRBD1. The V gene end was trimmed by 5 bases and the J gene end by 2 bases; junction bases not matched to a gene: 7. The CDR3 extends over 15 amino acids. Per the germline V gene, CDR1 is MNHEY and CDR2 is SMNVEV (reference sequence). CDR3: CASSQRTGVAYEQYF. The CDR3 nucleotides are TGTGCCAGCAGTCAGAGGACAGGGGTGGCCTACGAGCAGTACTTC.